This T cell receptor (beta chain) originates from a study of CD8+CD57+ T cells in acquired aplastic anemia. TCR beta VDJ and CDR3 profiles were obtained from a genomic DNA template. TCRdb redid the calling of the reads with MiXCR, one entry per CDR3 protein. The sample has over 35,000 distinct CDR3 sequences; approximately 67% are singletons. This clonotype was seen once. Trimming stripped 8 bases from V and 0 bases from J, with 14 bases between. The CDR3 has 14 amino acids. The J gene is TRBJ2-7, the V gene TRBV12-3 or TRBV12-4; D is possibly TRBD2 (6 bases). The receptor comes from a human donor in good health, serving as a control. Material for sequencing was sorted CD4+, CD8+, or CD8+CD57+ T cells (not recorded which) from PBMCs. The CDR3 bases are TGTGCCAGCCGAAATGGGGAGGACTCCTACGAGCAGTACTTC. It yields the protein CASRNGEDSYEQYF.